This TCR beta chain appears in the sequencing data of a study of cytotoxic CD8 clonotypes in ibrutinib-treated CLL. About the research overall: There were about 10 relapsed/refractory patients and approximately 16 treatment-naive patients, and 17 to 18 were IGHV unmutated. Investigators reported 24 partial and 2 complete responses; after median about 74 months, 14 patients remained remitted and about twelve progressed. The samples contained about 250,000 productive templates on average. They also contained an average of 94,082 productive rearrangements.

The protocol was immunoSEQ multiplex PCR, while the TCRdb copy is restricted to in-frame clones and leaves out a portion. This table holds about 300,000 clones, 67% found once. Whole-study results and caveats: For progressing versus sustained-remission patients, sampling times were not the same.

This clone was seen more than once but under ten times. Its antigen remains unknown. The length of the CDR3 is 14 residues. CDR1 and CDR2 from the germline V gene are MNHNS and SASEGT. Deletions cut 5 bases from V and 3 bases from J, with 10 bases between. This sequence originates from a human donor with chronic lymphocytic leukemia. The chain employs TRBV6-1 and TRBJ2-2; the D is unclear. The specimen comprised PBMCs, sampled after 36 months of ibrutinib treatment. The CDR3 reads CASSLDRYTGELFF. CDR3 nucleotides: TGTGCCAGCAGTTTAGATCGGTACACCGGGGAGCTGTTTTTT.